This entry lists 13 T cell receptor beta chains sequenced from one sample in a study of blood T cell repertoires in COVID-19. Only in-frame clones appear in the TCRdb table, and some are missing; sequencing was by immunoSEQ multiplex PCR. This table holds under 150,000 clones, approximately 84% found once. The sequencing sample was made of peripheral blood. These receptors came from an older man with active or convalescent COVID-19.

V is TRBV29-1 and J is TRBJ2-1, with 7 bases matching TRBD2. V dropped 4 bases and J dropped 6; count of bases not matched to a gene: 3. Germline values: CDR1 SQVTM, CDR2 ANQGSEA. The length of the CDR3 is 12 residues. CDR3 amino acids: CSVVPGGNEQFF. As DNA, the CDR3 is TGCAGCGTTGTGCCGGGGGGCAATGAGCAGTTCTTC.

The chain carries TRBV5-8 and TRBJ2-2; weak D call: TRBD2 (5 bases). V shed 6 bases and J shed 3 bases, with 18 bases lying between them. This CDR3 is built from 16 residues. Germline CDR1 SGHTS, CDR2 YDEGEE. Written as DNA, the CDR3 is TGTGCCAGCACCTCTTTCCGAGGGCTCTACACCGGGGAGCTGTTTTTT. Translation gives CASTSFRGLYTGELFF.

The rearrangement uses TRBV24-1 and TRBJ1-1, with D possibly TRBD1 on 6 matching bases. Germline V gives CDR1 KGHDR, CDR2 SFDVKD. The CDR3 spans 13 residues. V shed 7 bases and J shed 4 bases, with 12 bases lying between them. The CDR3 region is CATSTRRGTEAFF. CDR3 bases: TGTGCCACCAGCACCCGCAGGGGCACTGAAGCTTTCTTT.

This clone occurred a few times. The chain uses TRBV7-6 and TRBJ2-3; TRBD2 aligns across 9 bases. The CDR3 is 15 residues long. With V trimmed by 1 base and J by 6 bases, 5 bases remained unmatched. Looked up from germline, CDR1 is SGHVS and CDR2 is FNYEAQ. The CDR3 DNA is TGTGCCAGCAGCTTAGTTGGCGGGGGGGCGGATACGCAGTATTTT. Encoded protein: CASSLVGGGADTQYF.

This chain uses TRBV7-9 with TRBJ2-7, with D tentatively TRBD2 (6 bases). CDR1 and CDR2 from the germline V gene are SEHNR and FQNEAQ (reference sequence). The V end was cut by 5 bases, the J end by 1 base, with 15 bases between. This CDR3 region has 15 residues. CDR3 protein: CASSEKAGGSYEQYF. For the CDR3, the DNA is TGTGCCAGCAGCGAGAAAGCGGGCGGGTCCTACGAGCAGTACTTC.

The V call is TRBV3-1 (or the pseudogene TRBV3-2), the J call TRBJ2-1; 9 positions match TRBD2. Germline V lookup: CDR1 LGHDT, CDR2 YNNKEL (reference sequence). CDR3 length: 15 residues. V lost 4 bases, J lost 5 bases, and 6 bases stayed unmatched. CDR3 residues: CASSRVAGANNEQFF. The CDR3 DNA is TGTGCCAGCAGCCGGGTAGCGGGGGCCAACAATGAGCAGTTCTTC.

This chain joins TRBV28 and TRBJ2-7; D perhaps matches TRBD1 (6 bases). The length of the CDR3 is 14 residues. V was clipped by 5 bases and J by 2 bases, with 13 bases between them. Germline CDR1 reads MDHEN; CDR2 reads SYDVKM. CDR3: CASSIPTGAYEQYF. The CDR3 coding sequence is TGTGCCAGCAGTATCCCGACAGGAGCCTACGAGCAGTACTTC.

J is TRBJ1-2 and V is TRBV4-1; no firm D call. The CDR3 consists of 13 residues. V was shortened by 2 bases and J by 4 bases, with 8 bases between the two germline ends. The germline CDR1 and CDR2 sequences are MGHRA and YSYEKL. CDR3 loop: CASSQSDSYGYTF. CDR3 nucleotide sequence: TGCGCCAGCAGCCAATCAGATTCCTATGGCTACACCTTC.

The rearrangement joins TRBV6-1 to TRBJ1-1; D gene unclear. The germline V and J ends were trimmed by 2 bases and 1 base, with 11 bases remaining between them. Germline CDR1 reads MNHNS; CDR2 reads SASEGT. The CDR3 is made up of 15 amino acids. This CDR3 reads CASSESLYQNTEAFF. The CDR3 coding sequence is TGTGCCAGCAGTGAAAGTCTATATCAGAACACTGAAGCTTTCTTT.

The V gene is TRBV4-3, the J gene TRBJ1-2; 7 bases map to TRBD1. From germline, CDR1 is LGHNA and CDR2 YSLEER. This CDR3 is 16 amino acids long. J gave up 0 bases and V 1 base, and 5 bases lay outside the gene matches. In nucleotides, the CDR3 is TGCGCCAGCAGCCAAGCAACAGGGGTATCTAACTATGGCTACACCTTC. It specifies CASSQATGVSNYGYTF.

The CDR3 sequence is CASNPMGRTANTEAFF. The CDR3 DNA reads as TGTGCCAGCAACCCAATGGGCCGGACAGCTAACACTGAAGCTTTCTTT. The gene calls are TRBV28 and TRBJ1-1; a possible D gene is TRBD1 (6 bases). The germline gives CDR1 MDHEN, CDR2 SYDVKM. The CDR3 loop spans 16 amino acids. Trimming cost V 7 bases and J 2 bases, with 20 bases left between them.

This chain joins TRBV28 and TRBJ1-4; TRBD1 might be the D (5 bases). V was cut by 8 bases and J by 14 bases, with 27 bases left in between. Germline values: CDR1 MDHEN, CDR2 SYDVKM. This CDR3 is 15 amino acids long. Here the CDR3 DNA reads TGTGCCAGCTCTTTGCAGGGTATGAGCTACGGGGGGCTGTTTTTT. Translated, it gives CASSLQGMSYGGLFF.

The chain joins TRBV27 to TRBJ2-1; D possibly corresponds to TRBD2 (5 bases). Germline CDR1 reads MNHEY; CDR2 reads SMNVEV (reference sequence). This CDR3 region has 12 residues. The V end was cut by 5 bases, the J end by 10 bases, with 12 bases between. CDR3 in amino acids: CASSLMRGEQFF. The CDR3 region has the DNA TGTGCCAGCAGTCTCATGCGAGGGGAGCAGTTCTTC.